Below are 22 T cell receptor beta chains sequenced from a single sample in a study of shared clonotypes between healthy human individuals. TCRdb keeps only in-frame clones here, not all; method: immunoSEQ multiplex PCR. The profile shows some 2,100,000 clones, approximately 95% of them singletons. The sequenced sample consisted of naive CD4+ T cells sorted from blood. Sample subset: CD45RA+ positively selected. The receptors here all came from a man younger than 30 in good health.

The CDR3 here is CASSFGQVETQYF. The CDR3 region has the DNA TGTGCCAGCAGCTTTGGTCAGGTCGAGACCCAGTACTTC. This chain connects TRBV7-6 to TRBJ2-5; D gene ambiguous. V was shortened by 3 bases and J by 5 bases, with 10 bases between the two germline ends. The CDR3 spans 13 residues. CDR1 SGHVS and CDR2 FNYEAQ come from the germline V gene.

In regard to this clone: Within the sample, other DNA sequences also encode this same CDR3. The J gene is TRBJ2-5, the V gene TRBV5-1; D is ambiguous. V lost 4 bases, J lost 5 bases, and 12 bases lay in between. This CDR3 comprises 13 residues. The germline CDR1 and CDR2 sequences are SGHRS and YFSETQ. Written as DNA, the CDR3 is TGCGCCAGCAGCAATGGCCTGGGGGAGACCCAGTACTTC. Its protein product is CASSNGLGETQYF.

The chain has TRBV7-5 and TRBJ2-5; TRBD1, the D gene given by the table, was not confirmed from the DNA. TRBV7-5 is a pseudogene segment. This CDR3 has 14 residues. Here the CDR3 reads CARSPGGSRETQYF. CDR3 nucleotides: TGTGCCAGAAGCCCAGGGGGGTCGAGAGAGACCCAGTACTTC.

The genes are TRBV28 and TRBJ1-4; 9 bases align to TRBD1. After removal of 5 bases from V and 3 bases from J, the junction contained 4 bases not matched to a gene. The CDR3 is 15 amino acids. Germline CDR1 and CDR2: MDHEN and SYDVKM. The CDR3 DNA is TGTGCCAGCAGTCCGCGGACAGGGGCTAATGAAAAACTGTTTTTT. It is translated as CASSPRTGANEKLFF.

V and J are TRBV30 and TRBJ2-2, with TRBD1 identical over 10 bases. V was pared by 3 bases and J by 7 bases, with 8 bases of the junction left unmatched. Germline V CDR1 and CDR2: GTSNPN, SVGIG (reference sequence). This CDR3 has 15 residues. The CDR3 region has the DNA TGTGCCTGGAGGGGAGACAGGGGGCGCATCGGGGAGCTGTTTTTT. Translation: CAWRGDRGRIGELFF. Combining the CDR3 with reference TRBV30 and TRBJ2-2 gives the whole variable domain SQTIHQWPATLVQPVGSPLSLECTVEGTSNPNLYWYRQAAGRGLQLLFYSVGIGQISSEVPQNLSASRPQDRQFILSSKKLLLSDSGFYLCAWRGDRGRIGELFFGEGSRLTVL.

The rearrangement uses TRBV29-1 and TRBJ2-7; TRBD2 agrees at 14 bases. This CDR3 is 15 amino acids long. The germline CDR1 and CDR2 sequences are SQVTM and ANQGSEA. V lost 4 bases, J lost 4 bases, and 6 bases stayed unmatched. CDR3 nucleotide sequence: TGCAGCGTTGCTCGTGGGACTAGCGGGAGTTACGAGCAGTACTTC. This codes for CSVARGTSGSYEQYF.

This sequence joins TRBV30 and TRBJ1-5; perhaps TRBD1 as D (5 bases). Germline V gives CDR1 GTSNPN, CDR2 SVGIG (reference sequence). The CDR3 runs 14 residues. V lost 5 bases and J 2 bases, leaving 13 bases between the germline ends. The CDR3: CAWGGTRGNQPQHF. CDR3 coding DNA: TGTGCCTGGGGGGGTACAAGGGGCAATCAGCCCCAGCATTTT.

This clone has only a few counts. The chain couples TRBV13 to TRBJ2-2; D not resolved. V gave up 1 base and J gave up 5 bases, with 8 bases separating them. Germline lookup yields CDR1 PRHDT and CDR2 FYEKMQ (reference sequence). The CDR3 has 14 residues. CDR3 sequence (DNA): TGTGCCAGCAGCTTAGAGTCGGCAACCGGGGAGCTGTTTTTT. Its protein product is CASSLESATGELFF.

This rearrangement joins TRBV11-3 to TRBJ1-2; D is ambiguous. The germline V gene encodes CDR1 SGHNT and CDR2 YENEEA. The V gene lost 0 bases and the J gene lost 7 bases, with 12 bases spanning the gap. CDR3 length: 14 amino acids. The CDR3 DNA follows: TGTGCCAGCAGCTTAGATCCCTCGGGTTTTGGCTACACCTTC. Residues: CASSLDPSGFGYTF.

The gene calls are TRBV5-6 and TRBJ2-7; either TRBD1 or TRBD2 may fit D (5 bases each). V was pared by 3 bases and J by 0 bases, with 13 bases between. The germline V gene has CDR1 SGHDT and CDR2 YYEEEE. This CDR3 has 15 amino acids. In nucleotides, the CDR3 is TGTGCCAGCAGCTCTGGGGACGGTCGCTCCTACGAGCAGTACTTC. Translation gives CASSSGDGRSYEQYF.

V usage is TRBV29-1 and J usage is TRBJ1-5, with D possibly being TRBD1 (5 bases). Germline CDR1 is SQVTM and CDR2 is ANQGSEA. The ends were cut back, 4 bases at V and 4 bases at J, with 14 bases in the middle. CDR3 length equals 14 residues. CDR3 in amino acids: CSVGGDGINQPQHF. The CDR3 DNA is TGCAGCGTTGGGGGGGACGGCATAAATCAGCCCCAGCATTTT.

V usage is TRBV11-2 and J usage is TRBJ2-2, with no clear D. Germline assignment: CDR1 SGHAT and CDR2 FQNNGV. Trimming pared 3 bases from V and 5 bases from J, leaving 7 bases between. This CDR3 is 13 amino acids long. CDR3: CASSLRKTGELFF. DNA of the CDR3: TGTGCCAGCAGCTTGAGGAAGACCGGGGAGCTGTTTTTT.

The chain is built from TRBV28 and TRBJ2-3, with D possibly matching TRBD2 (5 bases). CDR3 length: 15 residues. Germline V gene lookup returns CDR1 MDHEN and CDR2 SYDVKM. V lost 2 bases, J lost 2 bases, and 11 bases lay in between. The CDR3, as DNA: TGTGCCAGCAGTTTAGGAGGTTCTCTCACAGATACGCAGTATTTT. Translating gives CASSLGGSLTDTQYF.

This clone was seen a handful of times. This chain links TRBV5-5 with TRBJ1-2; 9 nucleotides agree with TRBD1. Germline CDR1 SGHKS, CDR2 YYEKEE (reference sequence). The CDR3 loop spans 13 amino acids. The ends lost 7 bases at V and 8 bases at J; junction bases unmatched: 9. Here the CDR3 reads CASEGTGLGGYTF. The CDR3 DNA reads TGTGCCAGCGAAGGGACAGGGCTCGGCGGCTACACCTTC.

The chain uses TRBV5-1 and TRBJ1-5; 9 nucleotides match TRBD1. Germline V CDR1 and CDR2: SGHRS, YFSETQ. The junction had 8 bases not matched to a gene; V was cut back by 3 bases and J by 7 bases. There are 15 residues in the CDR3. The CDR3 is CASSSQGAEGQPQHF. The CDR3 region has the DNA TGCGCCAGCAGCTCACAGGGGGCGGAAGGCCAGCCCCAGCATTTT.

The chain recombines TRBV5-1 with TRBJ2-7; TRBD1 matches at 9 bases. J lost 4 bases, V lost 3 bases, and 5 bases had no gene match. The CDR3 contains 14 residues. Per germline, CDR1 SGHRS and CDR2 YFSETQ. This chain's CDR3 is CASSWGQGQYEQYF. The CDR3 bases are TGCGCCAGCAGCTGGGGACAGGGCCAGTACGAGCAGTACTTC.

This rearrangement joins TRBV5-4 to TRBJ2-5; D is unresolved. CDR1 is SGHNT and CDR2 is YYREEE in the germline V gene (reference sequence). Trimming removed 5 bases at V and 3 bases at J, with 5 bases between. This CDR3 spans 11 amino acids. The CDR3 loop reads CASRLEETQYF. The CDR3 DNA sequence: TGTGCCAGCAGGCTAGAAGAGACCCAGTACTTC.

The V gene is TRBV5-5, the J gene TRBJ1-1; a possible D gene is TRBD1 (6 bases). There are 15 residues in the CDR3. V lost 6 bases and J 3 bases, leaving 18 bases between the germline ends. The germline CDR1 and CDR2 sequences are SGHKS and YYEKEE (reference sequence). In DNA form, the CDR3 reads TGTGCCAGCACCCAGGGGAGGACCCTCGACACTGAAGCTTTCTTT. This codes for CASTQGRTLDTEAFF.

J is TRBJ2-7 and V is TRBV11-2, with TRBD2 matching 12 bases. This CDR3 comprises 15 residues. Germline values: CDR1 SGHAT, CDR2 FQNNGV. V lost 3 bases to trimming and J lost 2 bases; unmatched junction nucleotides: 2. In DNA form, the CDR3 reads TGTGCCAGCAGCTTGACTAGCGGGGGAACCTACGAGCAGTACTTC. Translated, it gives CASSLTSGGTYEQYF.

The V gene is TRBV6-5, the J gene TRBJ2-1; D might be TRBD1 or TRBD2, each matching 6 bases. Germline V gene sequence: CDR1 MNHEY, CDR2 SVGAGI. The CDR3 extends over 15 amino acids. V was trimmed by 6 bases and J by 3 bases, leaving 15 bases between them. The CDR3, as DNA: TGTGCCAGCAGACTAGCAGGACAGAGCTACAATGAGCAGTTCTTC. Amino acids: CASRLAGQSYNEQFF.

The chain couples TRBV5-1 to TRBJ1-2; weak D call: TRBD1 (6 bases). V dropped 0 bases and J dropped 2 bases, with 17 bases sitting between them. CDR3 length: 17 amino acids. Germline V gives CDR1 SGHRS, CDR2 YFSETQ. The CDR3 DNA sequence: TGCGCCAGCAGCTTGGTACAGGGAAAGAGGACAAACTATGGCTACACCTTC. Protein sequence: CASSLVQGKRTNYGYTF.

This clone was recorded only once. The V gene is TRBV10-1, the J gene TRBJ1-1; possibly TRBD1 for D (5 bases). The CDR3 has 13 residues. Germline CDR1 reads WNHNN; CDR2 reads SYGVQD (reference sequence). Trimming cost V 6 bases and J 4 bases, with 12 bases left between them. The CDR3 protein is CASSPAGPTEAFF. For the CDR3, the DNA is TGCGCCAGCAGCCCCGCAGGGCCCACTGAAGCTTTCTTT.